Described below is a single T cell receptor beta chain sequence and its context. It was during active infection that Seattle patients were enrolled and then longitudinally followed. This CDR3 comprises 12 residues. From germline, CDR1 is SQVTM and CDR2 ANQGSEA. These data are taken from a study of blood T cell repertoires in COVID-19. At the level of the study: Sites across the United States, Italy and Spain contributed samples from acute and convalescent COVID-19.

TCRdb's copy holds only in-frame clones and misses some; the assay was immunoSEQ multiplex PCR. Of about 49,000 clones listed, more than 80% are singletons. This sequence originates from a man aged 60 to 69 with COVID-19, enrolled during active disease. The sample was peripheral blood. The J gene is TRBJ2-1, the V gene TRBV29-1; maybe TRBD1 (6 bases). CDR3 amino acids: CTLTGRYNEQFF. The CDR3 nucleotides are TGCACCCTGACAGGCCGCTACAATGAGCAGTTCTTC.